The 15 T cell receptor beta chains in this list originate from one sample, sequenced in a study of blood T cell repertoires in COVID-19. Repertoires were generated with immunoSEQ multiplex PCR, while TCRdb's copy carries only in-frame clones and drops some. The table includes some 30,000 clones, roughly 85% detected once. Material for sequencing was peripheral blood. The receptors originated from a man in his sixties with active COVID-19.

The chain couples TRBV7-6 to TRBJ1-5; TRBD1 is a possible D gene (5 bases). Germline CDR1 SGHVS, CDR2 FNYEAQ. The V end lost 1 base, the J end lost 0 bases, and 10 bases lay between the germline ends. The CDR3 sequence is 16 residues long. CDR3 DNA sequence: TGTGCCAGCAGCTTAGGGGGGGGGAATAGCAATCAGCCCCAGCATTTT. This codes for CASSLGGGNSNQPQHF.

This rearrangement joins TRBV6-5 to TRBJ2-1, with 12 bases aligning to TRBD2. CDR3 length equals 15 residues. J was trimmed by 8 bases and V by 5 bases; bases with no gene match: 7. The germline V gene encodes CDR1 MNHEY and CDR2 SVGAGI. The CDR3 DNA is TGTGCCAGCAGTAAGACTAGCGGGAGTGGTGATGAGCAGTTCTTC. It yields the protein CASSKTSGSGDEQFF.

The V call is TRBV28, the J call TRBJ2-1; D is possibly TRBD1 (6 bases). The V gene's germline CDR1 is MDHEN and CDR2 SYDVKM. V was cut by 6 bases and J by 8 bases, with 17 bases left in between. The CDR3 extends over 14 amino acids. Here the CDR3 DNA reads TGTGCCAGCAGCTCGGACAGACCCTCCGATGAGCAGTTCTTC. Translating gives CASSSDRPSDEQFF. Together with reference TRBV28 and TRBJ2-1, the CDR3 gives the full variable domain: DVKVTQSSRYLVKRTGEKVFLECVQDMDHENMFWYRQDPGLGLRLIYFSYDVKMKEKGDIPEGYSVSREKKERFSLILESASTNQTSMYLCASSSDRPSDEQFFGPGTRLTVL.

The gene calls are TRBV19 and TRBJ1-6; possible D gene TRBD1, 5 bases. The CDR3 is made up of 15 amino acids. Germline CDR1 LNHDA, CDR2 SQIVND (reference sequence). V was cut by 5 bases and J by 8 bases, with 16 bases left in between. The DNA of the CDR3 is TGTGCCAGTAGTGGGTTGACAGTTCTCGATTCACCCCTCCACTTT. This encodes CASSGLTVLDSPLHF.

The V gene is TRBV7-2, the J gene TRBJ1-1; D might be TRBD1 (6 bases). CDR1 SGHTA and CDR2 FQGNSA come from the germline V gene. CDR3 length: 18 residues. Deletions cut 0 bases from V and 0 bases from J, with 17 bases between. The CDR3 region has the DNA TGTGCCAGCAGCTTAGCTTCGGGGGGCCGCCCCATGAACACTGAAGCTTTCTTT. Protein sequence: CASSLASGGRPMNTEAFF.

This chain links TRBV5-4 with TRBJ1-4; 7 bases are a match to TRBD1. The V gene's germline CDR1 is SGHNT and CDR2 YYREEE (reference sequence). V lost 3 bases and J lost 6; bases outside the gene matches: 17. The CDR3 extends over 18 amino acids. The CDR3 loop reads CASSSLGTVRGAHEKLFF. For the CDR3, the DNA is TGTGCCAGCAGCTCCTTAGGGACAGTCAGGGGAGCGCATGAAAAACTGTTTTTT.

The rearrangement links TRBV2 to TRBJ2-1; possibly TRBD1 for D (6 bases). CDR3 length: 14 residues. V lost 0 bases, J lost 12 bases, and 15 bases lay in between. In germline, CDR1 is SNHLY, CDR2 FYNNEI. The CDR3 protein is CASSEARTGLSQFF. The DNA for the CDR3 is TGTGCCAGCAGTGAAGCGCGCACAGGGTTGTCGCAGTTCTTC. The variable domain in full, completed from reference TRBV2 and TRBJ2-1, reads EPEVTQTPSHQVTQMGQEVILRCVPISNHLYFYWYRQILGQKVEFLVSFYNNEISEKSEIFDDQFSVERPDGSNFTLKIRSTKLEDSAMYFCASSEARTGLSQFFGPGTRLTVL.

The V gene is TRBV7-9, the J gene TRBJ2-7; 12 bases match TRBD2. CDR1 and CDR2 (germline): SEHNR, FQNEAQ (reference sequence). V dropped 3 bases and J dropped 2; count of bases not matched to a gene: 5. CDR3 length: 16 amino acids. The CDR3 coding sequence is TGTGCCAGCAGCTTTGGACTAGCGGGGAAGACCTACGAGCAGTACTTC. Residues: CASSFGLAGKTYEQYF.

Details on this clone: A read error may explain this, as a much larger clone is one base away. The chain joins TRBV5-1 to TRBJ2-2; 15 bases map to TRBD2. Germline lookup yields CDR1 SGHRS and CDR2 YFSETQ. The V and J ends lost 5 bases and 5 bases, in that order; junction bases with no gene match: 7. The CDR3 runs 17 residues. CDR3: CASSQGLAGGGTGELFF. The CDR3 DNA is TGCGCCAGCAGTCAGGGACTAGCGGGAGGAGGGACCGGGGAGCTGTTTTTT.

The chain uses TRBV7-9 and TRBJ2-3; tentative D call: TRBD1 (7 bases). Germline CDR1 reads SEHNR; CDR2 reads FQNEAQ (reference sequence). The CDR3 extends over 15 amino acids. Trimming took 2 bases from V and 4 from J, leaving 13 bases between them. The CDR3 loop reads CASSLRQGGADTQYF. The DNA for the CDR3 is TGTGCCAGCAGCTTAAGACAGGGCGGGGCAGATACGCAGTATTTT. Variable domain in full (rest from reference TRBV7-9 and TRBJ2-3): DTGVSQNPRHKITKRGQNVTFRCDPISEHNRLYWYRQTLGQGPEFLTYFQNEAQLEKSRLLSDRFSAERPKGSFSTLEIQRTEQGDSAMYLCASSLRQGGADTQYFGPGTRLTVL.

This chain connects TRBV7-7 to TRBJ2-2, with D perhaps matching TRBD2 (6 bases). The CDR3 extends over 16 amino acids. Germline-derived CDR1 and CDR2 are SSHAT and FNYEAQ (reference sequence). With 1 base removed from V and 0 bases from J, the gap between germline ends came to 9 bases. This chain's CDR3 is CASSLVGGPNTGELFF. Here the CDR3 DNA reads TGTGCCAGCAGCTTAGTAGGAGGGCCGAACACCGGGGAGCTGTTTTTT. Supplemented by reference TRBV7-7 and TRBJ2-2, the full variable domain reads GAGVSQSPRYKVTKRGQDVTLRCDPISSHATLYWYQQALGQGPEFLTYFNYEAQPDKSGLPSDRFSAERPEGSISTLTIQRTEQRDSAMYRCASSLVGGPNTGELFFGEGSRLTVL.

V gene TRBV12-3 or TRBV12-4 combines with J gene TRBJ2-3; 9 bases fit TRBD2. The CDR3 sequence is 13 residues long. Losses at the gene ends were 10 bases for V and 0 bases for J; bases not matched to a gene: 2. CDR3 residues: CATGLASTDTQYF. For the CDR3, the DNA is TGTGCCACCGGACTAGCGAGCACAGATACGCAGTATTTT.

V is TRBV20-1 and J is TRBJ2-3, with D possibly being TRBD2 (5 bases). Germline-derived CDR1 and CDR2 are DFQATT and SNEGSKA (reference sequence). The CDR3 covers 15 residues. Trimming pared 3 bases from V and 0 bases from J, leaving 13 bases between. CDR3 nucleotides: TGCAGTGCTAGTTCTCCCCGCGGGAGCACAGATACGCAGTATTTT. It is translated as CSASSPRGSTDTQYF.

The rearrangement joins TRBV11-3 to TRBJ2-2, with D maybe TRBD2 (6 bases). This CDR3 has 14 amino acids. The V gene's germline CDR1 is SGHNT and CDR2 YENEEA. Trimming stripped 2 bases from V and 6 bases from J, with 10 bases between. CDR3 sequence reads: CASSLLRGSGELFF. CDR3 DNA: TGTGCCAGCAGCTTATTGCGGGGTTCCGGGGAGCTGTTTTTT.

J is TRBJ1-5 and V is TRBV3-1 (or the pseudogene TRBV3-2), with D unclear. Trimming removed 5 bases from V and 4 bases from J, with 9 bases in between. The CDR3 loop spans 13 amino acids. Germline loops: CDR1 LGHDT, CDR2 YNNKEL (reference sequence). The CDR3 DNA sequence: TGTGCCAGCAGCGCCAAACAAAATCAGCCCCAGCATTTT. It codes for CASSAKQNQPQHF.